Sequencing of this T cell receptor (beta chain) was carried out in a study of identical twins. A note on this clonotype: Its antigen is currently unknown.

Study outcomes and limitations: Models came in too low on out-of-frame TCR alpha sharing in monozygotic twins.

The V segment lost 5 bases and the J segment 6 bases; nucleotides outside the gene matches: 14. Germline lookup yields CDR1 DFQATT and CDR2 SNEGSKA (reference sequence). CDR3 length: 16 residues. MiXCR, applied by TCRdb to the 5' RACE reads, yields one record per CDR3 protein. The sample holds 300,000 to 400,000 distinct CDR3 sequences, approximately 13% seen once. This sample also appeared in a second study, on yellow fever vaccine responses in identical twins.

The sequenced sample consisted of CD8+ T cells sorted from blood. The clonotype originates from a woman between 18 and 30 years old in good health. The V gene is TRBV20-1, the J gene TRBJ2-1; 9 nucleotides agree with TRBD2. CDR3 region: CSAYKRGLAFSNEQFF. The CDR3 nucleotides read TGCAGTGCTTATAAGAGGGGACTAGCATTCAGCAATGAGCAGTTCTTC.